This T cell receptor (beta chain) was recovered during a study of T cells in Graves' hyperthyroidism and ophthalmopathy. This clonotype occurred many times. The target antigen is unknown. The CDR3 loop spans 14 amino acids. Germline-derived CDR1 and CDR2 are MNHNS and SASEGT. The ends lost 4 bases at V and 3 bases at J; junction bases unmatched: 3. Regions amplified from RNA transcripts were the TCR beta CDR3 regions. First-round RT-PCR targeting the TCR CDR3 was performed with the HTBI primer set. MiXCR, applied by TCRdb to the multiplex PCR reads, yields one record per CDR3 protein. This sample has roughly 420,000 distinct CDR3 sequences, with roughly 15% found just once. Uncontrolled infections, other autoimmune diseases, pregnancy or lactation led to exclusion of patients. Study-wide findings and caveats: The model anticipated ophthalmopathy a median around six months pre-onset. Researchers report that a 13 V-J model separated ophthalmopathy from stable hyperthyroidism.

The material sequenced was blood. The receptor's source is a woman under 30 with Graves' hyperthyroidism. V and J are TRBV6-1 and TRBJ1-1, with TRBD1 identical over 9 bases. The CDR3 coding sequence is TGTGCCAGCAGTGCAGACAGGGGGGACACTGAAGCTTTCTTT. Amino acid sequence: CASSADRGDTEAFF.